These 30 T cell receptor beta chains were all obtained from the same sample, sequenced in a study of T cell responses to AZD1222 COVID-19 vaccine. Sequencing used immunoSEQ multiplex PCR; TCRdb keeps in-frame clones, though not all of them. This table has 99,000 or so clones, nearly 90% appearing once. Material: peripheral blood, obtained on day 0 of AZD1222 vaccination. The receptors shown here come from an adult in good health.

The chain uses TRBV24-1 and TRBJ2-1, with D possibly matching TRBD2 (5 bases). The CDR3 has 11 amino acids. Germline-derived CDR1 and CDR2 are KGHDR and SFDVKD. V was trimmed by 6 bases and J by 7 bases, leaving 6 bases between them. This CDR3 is CATSRGNEQFF. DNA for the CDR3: TGTGCCACCAGTCGGGGAAATGAGCAGTTCTTC.

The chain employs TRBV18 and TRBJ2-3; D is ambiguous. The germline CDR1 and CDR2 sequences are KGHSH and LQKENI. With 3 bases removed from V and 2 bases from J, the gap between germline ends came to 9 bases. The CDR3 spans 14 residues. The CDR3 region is CASSPSPITDTQYF. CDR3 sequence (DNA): TGTGCCAGCTCACCGTCGCCCATCACAGATACGCAGTATTTT.

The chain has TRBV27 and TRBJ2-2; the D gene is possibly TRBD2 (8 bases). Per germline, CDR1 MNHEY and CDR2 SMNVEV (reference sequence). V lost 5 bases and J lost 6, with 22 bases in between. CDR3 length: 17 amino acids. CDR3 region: CASSPARGAGGAGELFF. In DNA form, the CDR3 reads TGTGCCAGCAGTCCGGCCAGGGGGGCGGGAGGTGCCGGGGAGCTGTTTTTT.

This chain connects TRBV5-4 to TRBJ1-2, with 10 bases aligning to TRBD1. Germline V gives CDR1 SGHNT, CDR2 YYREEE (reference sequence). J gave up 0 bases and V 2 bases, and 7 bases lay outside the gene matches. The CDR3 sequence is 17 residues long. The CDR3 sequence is CASSLMGQGPSNYGYTF. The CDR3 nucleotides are TGTGCCAGCAGCTTAATGGGACAGGGGCCCTCTAACTATGGCTACACCTTC.

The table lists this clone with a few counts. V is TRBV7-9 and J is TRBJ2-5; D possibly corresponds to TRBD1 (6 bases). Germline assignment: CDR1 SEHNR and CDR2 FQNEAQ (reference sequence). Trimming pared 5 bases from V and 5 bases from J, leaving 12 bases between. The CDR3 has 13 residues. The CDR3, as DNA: TGTGCCAGCAGCCCTGGGGGCTGGGAGACCCAGTACTTC. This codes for CASSPGGWETQYF.

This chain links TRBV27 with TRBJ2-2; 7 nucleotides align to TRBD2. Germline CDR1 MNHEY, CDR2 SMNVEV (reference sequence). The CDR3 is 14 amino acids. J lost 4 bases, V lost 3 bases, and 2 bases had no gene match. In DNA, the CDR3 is TGTGCCAGCAGTTTCGGGAGGTTCACCGGGGAGCTGTTTTTT. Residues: CASSFGRFTGELFF.

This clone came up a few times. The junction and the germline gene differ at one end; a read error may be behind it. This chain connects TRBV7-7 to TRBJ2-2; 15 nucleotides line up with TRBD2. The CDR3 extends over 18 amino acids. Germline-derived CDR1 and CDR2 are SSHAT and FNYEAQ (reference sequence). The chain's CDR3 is CASSLRTSGGAPAGELFF. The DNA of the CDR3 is TGTGCTAGCAGCCTACGGACTAGCGGGGGGGCCCCCGCCGGGGAGCTGTTTTTT.

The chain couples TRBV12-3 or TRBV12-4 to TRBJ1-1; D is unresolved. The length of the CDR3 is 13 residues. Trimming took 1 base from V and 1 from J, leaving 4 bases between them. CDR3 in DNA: TGTGCCAGCAGTTTAGGGCAGAACACTGAAGCTTTCTTT. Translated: CASSLGQNTEAFF.

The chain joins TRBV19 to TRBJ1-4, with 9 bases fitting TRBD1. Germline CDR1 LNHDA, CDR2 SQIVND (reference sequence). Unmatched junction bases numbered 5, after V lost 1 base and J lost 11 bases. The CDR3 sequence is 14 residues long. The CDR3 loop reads CASSIVQGAPKLFF. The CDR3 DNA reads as TGTGCCAGTAGTATAGTACAGGGGGCGCCGAAACTGTTTTTT.

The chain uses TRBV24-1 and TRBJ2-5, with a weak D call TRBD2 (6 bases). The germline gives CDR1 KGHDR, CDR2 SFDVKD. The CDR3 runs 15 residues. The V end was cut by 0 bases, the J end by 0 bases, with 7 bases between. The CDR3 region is CATSDLTSHQETQYF. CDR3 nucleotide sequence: TGTGCCACCAGTGATTTGACTAGCCACCAAGAGACCCAGTACTTC.

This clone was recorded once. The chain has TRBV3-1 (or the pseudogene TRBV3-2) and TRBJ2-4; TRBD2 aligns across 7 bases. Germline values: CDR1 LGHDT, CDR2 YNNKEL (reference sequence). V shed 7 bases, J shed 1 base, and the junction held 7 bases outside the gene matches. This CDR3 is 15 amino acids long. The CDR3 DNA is TGTGCCAGCACGGTAAGCGGGAACGCCAAAAACATTCAGTACTTC. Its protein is CASTVSGNAKNIQYF.

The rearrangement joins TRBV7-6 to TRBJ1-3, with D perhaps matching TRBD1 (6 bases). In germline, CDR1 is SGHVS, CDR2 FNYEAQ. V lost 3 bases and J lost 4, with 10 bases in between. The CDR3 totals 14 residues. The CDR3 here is CASSLMGAGNTIYF. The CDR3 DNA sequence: TGTGCCAGCAGCTTGATGGGGGCGGGAAACACCATATATTTT. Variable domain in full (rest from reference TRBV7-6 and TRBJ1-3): GAGVSQSPRYKVTKRGQDVALRCDPISGHVSLYWYRQALGQGPEFLTYFNYEAQQDKSGLPNDRFSAERPEGSISTLTIQRTEQRDSAMYRCASSLMGAGNTIYFGEGSWLTVV.

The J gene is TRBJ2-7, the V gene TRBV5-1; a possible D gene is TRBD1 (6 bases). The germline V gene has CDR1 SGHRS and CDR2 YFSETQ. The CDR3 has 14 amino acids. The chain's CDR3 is CASSPEGTIYEQYV. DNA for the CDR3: TGTGCCAGCAGCCCCGAAGGGACAATCTACGAGCAGTACGTC.

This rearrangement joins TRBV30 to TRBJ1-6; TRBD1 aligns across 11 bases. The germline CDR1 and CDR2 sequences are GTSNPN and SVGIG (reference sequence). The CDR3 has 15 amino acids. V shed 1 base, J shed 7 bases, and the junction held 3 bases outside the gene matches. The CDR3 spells CAWSADRGRNSPLHF. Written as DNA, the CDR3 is TGTGCCTGGAGTGCGGACAGGGGGCGGAATTCACCCCTCCACTTT.

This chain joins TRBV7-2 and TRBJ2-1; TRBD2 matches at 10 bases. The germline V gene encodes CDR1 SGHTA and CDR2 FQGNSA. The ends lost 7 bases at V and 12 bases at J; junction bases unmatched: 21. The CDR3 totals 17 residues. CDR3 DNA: TGTGCCAGCACCTCCGGGGGGGCTAGCGGGGGCCTGGAGGGGCAGTTCTTC. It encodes CASTSGGASGGLEGQFF.

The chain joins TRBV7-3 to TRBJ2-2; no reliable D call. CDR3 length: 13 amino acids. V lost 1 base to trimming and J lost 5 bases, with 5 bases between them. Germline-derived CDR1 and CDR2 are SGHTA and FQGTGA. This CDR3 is CASSLNPTGELFF. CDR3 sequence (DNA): TGTGCCAGCAGCTTAAATCCTACCGGGGAGCTGTTTTTT.

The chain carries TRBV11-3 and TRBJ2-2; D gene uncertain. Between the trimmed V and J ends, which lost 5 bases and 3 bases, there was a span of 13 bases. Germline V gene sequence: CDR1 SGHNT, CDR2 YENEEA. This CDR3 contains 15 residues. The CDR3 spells CASSPRPTYTGELFF. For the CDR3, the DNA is TGTGCCAGCAGCCCCCGACCTACTTACACCGGGGAGCTGTTTTTT.

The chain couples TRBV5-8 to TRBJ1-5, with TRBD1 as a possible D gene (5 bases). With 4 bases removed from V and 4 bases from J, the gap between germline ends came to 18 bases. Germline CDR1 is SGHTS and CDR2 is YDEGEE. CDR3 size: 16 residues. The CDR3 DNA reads TGTGCCAGCAGCGGAACCCGGACATATTTTAATCAGCCCCAGCATTTT. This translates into CASSGTRTYFNQPQHF.

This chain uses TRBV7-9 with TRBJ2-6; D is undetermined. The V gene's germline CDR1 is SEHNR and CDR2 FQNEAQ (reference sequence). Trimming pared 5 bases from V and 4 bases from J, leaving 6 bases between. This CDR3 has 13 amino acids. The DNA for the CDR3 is TGTGCCAGCAGCGAAAGCGGGGCCAACGTCCTGACTTTC. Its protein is CASSESGANVLTF.

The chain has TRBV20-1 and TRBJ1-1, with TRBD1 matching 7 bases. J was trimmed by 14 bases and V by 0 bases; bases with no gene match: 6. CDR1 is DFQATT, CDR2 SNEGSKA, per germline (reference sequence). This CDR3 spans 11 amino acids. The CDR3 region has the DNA TGCAGTGCTAGAGAGACAGGGTTGGTATTCTTT. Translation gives CSARETGLVFF.

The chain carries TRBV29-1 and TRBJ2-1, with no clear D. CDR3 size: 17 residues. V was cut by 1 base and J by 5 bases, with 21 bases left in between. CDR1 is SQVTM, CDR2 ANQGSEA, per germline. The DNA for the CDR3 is TGCAGCGTTGAAGGAAGCGAGACCCTCCTGGTAGACAATGAGCAGTTCTTC. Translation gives CSVEGSETLLVDNEQFF.

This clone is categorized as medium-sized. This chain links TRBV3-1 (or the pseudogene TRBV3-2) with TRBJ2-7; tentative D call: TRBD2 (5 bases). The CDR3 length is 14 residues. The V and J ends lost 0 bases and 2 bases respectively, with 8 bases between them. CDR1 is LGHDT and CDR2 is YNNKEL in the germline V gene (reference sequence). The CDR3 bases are TGTGCCAGCAGCCAAGAGAGGGATGCCTACGAGCAGTACGTC. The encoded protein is CASSQERDAYEQYV.

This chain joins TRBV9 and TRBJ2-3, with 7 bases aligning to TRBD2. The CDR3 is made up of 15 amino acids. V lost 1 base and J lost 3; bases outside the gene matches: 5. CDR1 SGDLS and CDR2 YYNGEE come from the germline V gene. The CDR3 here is CASSVSGTTTDTQYF. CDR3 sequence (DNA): TGTGCCAGCAGCGTAAGCGGGACGACGACAGATACGCAGTATTTT.

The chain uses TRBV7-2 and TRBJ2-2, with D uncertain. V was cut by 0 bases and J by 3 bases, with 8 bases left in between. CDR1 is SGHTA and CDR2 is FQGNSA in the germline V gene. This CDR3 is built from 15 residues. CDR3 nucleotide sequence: TGTGCCAGCAGCTTAGCGGGCGGTTACACCGGGGAGCTGTTTTTT. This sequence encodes CASSLAGGYTGELFF.

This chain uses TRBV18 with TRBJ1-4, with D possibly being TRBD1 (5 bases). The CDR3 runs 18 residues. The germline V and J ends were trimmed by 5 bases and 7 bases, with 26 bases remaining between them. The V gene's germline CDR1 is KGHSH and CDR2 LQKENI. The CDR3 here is CASSTKSTEVVKSEKLFF. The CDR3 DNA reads TGTGCCAGCTCAACGAAATCGACAGAAGTAGTTAAAAGTGAAAAACTGTTTTTT.

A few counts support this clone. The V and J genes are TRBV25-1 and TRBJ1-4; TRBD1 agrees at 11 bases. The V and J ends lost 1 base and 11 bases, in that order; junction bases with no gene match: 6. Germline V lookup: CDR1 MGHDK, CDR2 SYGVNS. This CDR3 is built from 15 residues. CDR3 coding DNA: TGTGCCAGCAGTGAATCCGGACAGGGGGCAGGGAAACTGTTTTTT. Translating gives CASSESGQGAGKLFF. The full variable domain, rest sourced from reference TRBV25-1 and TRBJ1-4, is EADIYQTPRYLVIGTGKKITLECSQTMGHDKMYWYQQDPGMELHLIHYSYGVNSTEKGDLSSESTVSRIRTEHFPLTLESARPSHTSQYLCASSESGQGAGKLFFGSGTQLSVL.

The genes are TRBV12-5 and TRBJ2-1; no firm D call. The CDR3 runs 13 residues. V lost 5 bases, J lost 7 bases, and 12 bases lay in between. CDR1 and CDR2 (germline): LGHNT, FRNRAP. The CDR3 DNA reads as TGTGCTAGTGGTGGGTTGCGCCTAAATGAGCAGTTCTTC. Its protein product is CASGGLRLNEQFF.

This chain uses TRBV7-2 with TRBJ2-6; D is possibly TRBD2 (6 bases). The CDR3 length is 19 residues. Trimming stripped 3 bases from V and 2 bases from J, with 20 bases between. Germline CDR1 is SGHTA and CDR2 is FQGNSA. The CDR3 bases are TGTGCCAGCAGCTTTTCCCAACGGGGGTGGGGAGCTGGGGCCAACGTCCTGACTTTC. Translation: CASSFSQRGWGAGANVLTF.

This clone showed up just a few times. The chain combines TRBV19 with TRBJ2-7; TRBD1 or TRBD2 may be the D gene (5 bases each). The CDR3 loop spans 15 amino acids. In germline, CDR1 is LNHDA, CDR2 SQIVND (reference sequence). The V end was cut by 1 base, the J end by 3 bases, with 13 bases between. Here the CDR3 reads CASSIGSGPNYEQYF. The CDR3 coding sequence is TGTGCCAGTAGTATAGGGTCGGGGCCAAACTACGAGCAGTACTTC.

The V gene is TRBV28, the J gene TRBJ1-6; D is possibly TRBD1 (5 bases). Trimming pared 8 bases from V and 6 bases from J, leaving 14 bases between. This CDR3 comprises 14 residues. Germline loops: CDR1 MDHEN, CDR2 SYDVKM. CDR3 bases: TGTGCCAGCGGACCCGGGGCCCTTAATTCACCCCTCCACTTT. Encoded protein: CASGPGALNSPLHF.